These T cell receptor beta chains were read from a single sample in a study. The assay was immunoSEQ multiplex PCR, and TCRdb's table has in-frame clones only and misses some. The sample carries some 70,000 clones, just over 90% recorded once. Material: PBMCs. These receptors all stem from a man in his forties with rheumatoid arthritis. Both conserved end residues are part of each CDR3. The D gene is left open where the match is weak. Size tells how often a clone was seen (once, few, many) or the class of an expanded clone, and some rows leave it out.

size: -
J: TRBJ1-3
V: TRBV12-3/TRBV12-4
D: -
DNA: TGTGCCATAGGGGACTCTGGAAACACCATATATTTT
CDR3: CAIGDSGNTIYF

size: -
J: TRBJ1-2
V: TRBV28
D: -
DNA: TGTGCCAGCAGTTCGGGACCTCCTAACTATGGCTACACCTTC
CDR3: CASSSGPPNYGYTF

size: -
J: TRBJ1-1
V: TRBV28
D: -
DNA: TGTGCCAGCAGCCGGGCAGGGGCTCGCTCATCTGAAGCTTTCTTT
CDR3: CASSRAGARSSEAFF

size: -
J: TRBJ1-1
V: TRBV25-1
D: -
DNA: TGTGCCAGCAGTGAAGGACCCGCGCCTGAAGCTTTCTTT
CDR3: CASSEGPAPEAFF

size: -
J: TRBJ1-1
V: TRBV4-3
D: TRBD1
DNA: TGCGCCAGCAGCCATTCAGGGGGTGTAGCTTTCTTT
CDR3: CASSHSGGVAFF

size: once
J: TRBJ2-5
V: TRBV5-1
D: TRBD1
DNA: TGCGCCAGCAGCCCACAGACAGGGCTCGTGGAGACCCAGTACTTC
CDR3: CASSPQTGLVETQYF

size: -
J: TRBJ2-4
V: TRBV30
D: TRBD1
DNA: TGTGCCTGGAGTGTACGAGGCAGGGGGCGTAACATTCAGTACTTC
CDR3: CAWSVRGRGRNIQYF

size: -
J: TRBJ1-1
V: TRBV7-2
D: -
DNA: TGTGCCAGCAGGGAATATGCCGGGACGGTGAACACTGAAGCTTTCTTT
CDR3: CASREYAGTVNTEAFF

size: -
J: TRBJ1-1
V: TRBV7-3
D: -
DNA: TGTGCCAGCAGAGATAACTCCGCGAACACTGAAGCTTTCTTT
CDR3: CASRDNSANTEAFF

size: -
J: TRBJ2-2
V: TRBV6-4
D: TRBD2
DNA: TGTGCCAGCAGTTTGACTAGCGGGCACGGGGAGCTGTTTTTT
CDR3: CASSLTSGHGELFF

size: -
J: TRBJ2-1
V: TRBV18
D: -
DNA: TGTGCCAGTCAATGGGCCCTTATCAATGAGCAGTTCTTC
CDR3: CASQWALINEQFF

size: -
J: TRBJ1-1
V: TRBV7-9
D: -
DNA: TGTGCCAGCAGTATCAGGGGGAACACTGAAGCTTTCTTT
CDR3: CASSIRGNTEAFF

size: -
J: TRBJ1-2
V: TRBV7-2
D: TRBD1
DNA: TGTGCCAGCAGCCCTCATCAGACAGGGGGTGGCTACACCTTC
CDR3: CASSPHQTGGGYTF

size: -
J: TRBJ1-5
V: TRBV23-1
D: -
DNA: TGCGCCAGCAGTCCACGGAAGTTAGGTCGGAATAGCAATCAGCCCCAGCATTTT
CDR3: CASSPRKLGRNSNQPQHF

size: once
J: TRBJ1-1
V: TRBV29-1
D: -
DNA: TGCAGCGTTTACTGGGGCACTGAAGCTTTCTTT
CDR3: CSVYWGTEAFF

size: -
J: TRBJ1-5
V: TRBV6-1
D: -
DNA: TGTGCCAGCAGTGAAGCGAGGGACAACCGCAATCAGCCCCAGCATTTT
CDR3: CASSEARDNRNQPQHF

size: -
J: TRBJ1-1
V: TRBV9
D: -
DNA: TGTGCCAGCAGCCCGGGCCCTAACACTGAAGCTTTCTTT
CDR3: CASSPGPNTEAFF

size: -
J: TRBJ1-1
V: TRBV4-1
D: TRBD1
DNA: TGCGCCAGCAGCCAAGTGTGGAGGACAGGGGCCATGAACACTGAAGCTTTCTTT
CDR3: CASSQVWRTGAMNTEAFF

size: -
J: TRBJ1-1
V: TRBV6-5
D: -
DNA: TGTGCCAGCACTAAACGTTCATATACTGAAGCTTTCTTT
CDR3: CASTKRSYTEAFF

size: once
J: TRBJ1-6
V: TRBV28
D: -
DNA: TGTGCCAGCAGTCTCCATGGGGGTAATCGTAATAATTCACCCCTCCACTTT
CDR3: CASSLHGGNRNNSPLHF

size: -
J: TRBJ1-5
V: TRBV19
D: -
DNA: TGTGCCAGTAGTACCAACAGGGTTGATCAGCCCCAGCATTTT
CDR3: CASSTNRVDQPQHF

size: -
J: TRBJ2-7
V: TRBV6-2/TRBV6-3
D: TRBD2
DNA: TGTGCCAGCAGTAATATGAATAGCGGGCCCTACGAGCAGTACTTC
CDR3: CASSNMNSGPYEQYF

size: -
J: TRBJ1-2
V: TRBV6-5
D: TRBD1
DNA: TGTGCCAGCAGTAGCGGACAGGGCGGCTATGGCTACACCTTC
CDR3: CASSSGQGGYGYTF

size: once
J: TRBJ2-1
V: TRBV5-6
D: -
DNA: TGTGCCAGCAGCTTGGTAGGGGCCAACAATGAGCAGTTCTTC
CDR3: CASSLVGANNEQFF

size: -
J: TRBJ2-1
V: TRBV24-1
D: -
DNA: TGTGCCACCAGTTTCCGGGGCCTATCCTACAATGAGCAGTTCTTC
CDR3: CATSFRGLSYNEQFF